What follows is one T cell receptor beta chain and its context. Its antigen is not known. This record belongs to a study of cytomegalovirus exposure and HLA in healthy donors. Study-level results: In a later analysis, productive TCRs from donors in an Asian-associated ancestry cluster reportedly carried fewer N-insertions than the cohort mean. It was approximately 150 TCR beta chains that were listed as cytomegalovirus-associated. Prior analysis indicated that the majority of TCR beta V segments exhibited productivity approximately 90% or approximately 30% of the time.

Both 60 Vbeta primers and 13 Jbeta primers went into the PCR. This table comes from immunoSEQ multiplex PCR, and its TCRdb copy is limited to in-frame clones, with some not included. This sample carries about 160,000 clones, roughly 82% of them seen once, and the ten largest clones take about 6.8%. This CDR3 is 15 amino acids long. Germline V gene sequence: CDR1 LNHDA, CDR2 SQIVND (reference sequence). The V and J ends lost 2 bases and 3 bases, in that order; junction bases with no gene match: 2. V and J are TRBV19 and TRBJ2-3, with 10 bases lining up with TRBD2. Sequenced sample: PBMCs. This clonotype was obtained from a man aged 50 or older in good health and CMV-seropositive. The CDR3: CASSIWTSGTDTQYF. The CDR3 nucleotides read TGTGCCAGTAGTATATGGACTAGCGGAACAGATACGCAGTATTTT.